This T cell receptor (beta chain) was retrieved from a study of post-analysis software for immune sequencing data. In this sample, this clonotype turned up a few times. Its antigen is as yet unknown. Deletions cut 2 bases from V and 1 base from J, with 11 bases between. The length of the CDR3 is 15 residues. Looked up from germline, CDR1 is SEHNR and CDR2 is FQNEAQ (reference sequence). Incorporated into the TCR beta cDNA libraries were unique molecular identifiers, which served to reduce PCR and sequencing biases. TCRdb reprocessed the PCR reads with MiXCR, giving one entry per CDR3 protein. The sample records hundreds of thousands of distinct CDR3 sequences, 25% to 30% being singletons. Study-level results: Patients showed TRBV5-6, TRBV5-1 and TRBV20-1 among 4 or 5 TRBV segments more frequent than in controls.

This chain joins TRBV7-9 and TRBJ1-1, with a tentative D call TRBD1 (5 bases). This receptor was taken from a girl aged 5 to 17 with multiple sclerosis. Sample: blood. CDR3 amino acids: CASSLLTGGNTEAFF. CDR3 sequence (DNA): TGTGCCAGCAGCTTATTAACAGGTGGGAACACTGAAGCTTTCTTT.